This entry lists 19 T cell receptor beta chains sequenced from one sample in a study of T cell repertoires in cytomegalovirus infection. TCRdb re-derived calls from the reads in MiXCR, one entry per CDR3 protein. This table holds some 920,000 distinct CDR3 sequences, 31% found once. These receptors are not linked to any known antigen. The material sequenced was cultured CD8+ T cells from PBMCs, taken from culture after CMV antigen stimulation. The receptors originated from a human donor in good health (CMV status not recorded). Some clones in this sample may be carry-over from other donors' samples.

The rearrangement links TRBV20-1 to TRBJ2-3; 7 bases are shared with TRBD2. The CDR3 has 15 amino acids. The V segment lost 0 bases and the J segment 0 bases; nucleotides outside the gene matches: 3. CDR1 is DFQATT, CDR2 SNEGSKA, per germline (reference sequence). The DNA for the CDR3 is TGCAGTGCTAGAGATAGCGGGCAAAGCACAGATACGCAGTATTTT. Translated: CSARDSGQSTDTQYF.

The V call is TRBV7-6, the J call TRBJ2-3, with D perhaps assigned TRBD1 or TRBD2 (5 bases each). The CDR3 is 16 residues long. Germline V CDR1 and CDR2: SGHVS, FNYEAQ. V lost 5 bases and J 0 bases, leaving 15 bases between the germline ends. This CDR3 is CASSLAGTFSTDTQYF. The CDR3 nucleotides read TGTGCCAGCAGCCTGGCCGGGACGTTTAGCACAGATACGCAGTATTTT.

The chain combines TRBV7-8 with TRBJ1-1; D perhaps matches TRBD1 (5 bases). The V gene's germline CDR1 is SGHVS and CDR2 FQNEAQ. Trimming left V 7 bases short and J 4 bases short, with 22 bases between. The length of the CDR3 is 16 residues. The CDR3 loop reads CASKLRTQGYGTEAFF. The DNA for the CDR3 is TGTGCCAGCAAGCTTAGAACTCAGGGATACGGCACTGAAGCTTTCTTT. Using reference TRBV7-8 and TRBJ1-1 for the parts outside the CDR3, the full variable domain is GAGVSQSPRYKVAKRGQDVALRCDPISGHVSLFWYQQALGQGPEFLTYFQNEAQLDKSGLPSDRFFAERPEGSVSTLKIQRTQQEDSAVYLCASKLRTQGYGTEAFFGQGTRLTVV.

This clonotype was detected only a few times. In DNA form, the CDR3 reads TGTGCCAGCAGTTTAGAACAGGCTTGGTCCTACAATGAGCAGTTCTTC. Its protein is CASSLEQAWSYNEQFF. The V and J genes are TRBV12-3 or TRBV12-4 and TRBJ2-1, with D possibly being TRBD1 (5 bases). The V gene lost 1 base and the J gene lost 1 base, with 11 bases spanning the gap. CDR3 size: 16 residues.

As to this clonotype: This may come from a read error, since a much larger clone is one base off. The chain employs TRBV7-8 and TRBJ2-3; D remains unclear. Trimming pared 5 bases from V and 2 bases from J, leaving 11 bases between. This CDR3 contains 14 residues. The germline V gene has CDR1 SGHVS and CDR2 FQNEAQ. DNA for the CDR3: TGTGCCAGCAGCACTGGTCCTTCCACAGATACGCAGTATTTT. This gives the protein CASSTGPSTDTQYF.

This clonotype was recorded a few times. The J gene is TRBJ2-1, the V gene TRBV12-3 or TRBV12-4, with a weak D call TRBD1 (6 bases). V lost 6 bases and J lost 8, with 11 bases in between. This CDR3 is 12 amino acids long. The CDR3 DNA sequence: TGTGCCAGCAGACAACAGGGCGATGAGCAGTTCTTC. It codes for CASRQQGDEQFF.

The J gene is TRBJ2-7, the V gene TRBV19; TRBD2 agrees at 10 bases. Germline lookup yields CDR1 LNHDA and CDR2 SQIVND (reference sequence). The CDR3 is made up of 14 amino acids. V trimming: 5 bases; J trimming: 5 bases; junction bases outside the gene matches: 6. CDR3 protein: CASSLTGTSDEQYF. The CDR3 nucleotides are TGTGCCAGTAGTCTTACCGGGACTAGCGACGAGCAGTACTTC.

There are a few counts of this clonotype. This rearrangement joins TRBV24-1 to TRBJ2-1, with 9 bases aligning to TRBD2. The J segment lost 2 bases and the V segment lost 5 bases, leaving 0 bases of the junction unmatched. The CDR3 sequence is 14 residues long. Germline V gene sequence: CDR1 KGHDR, CDR2 SFDVKD. The CDR3 DNA follows: TGTGCCACCAGTGGGACTAGCGCCTACAATGAGCAGTTCTTC. Translation gives CATSGTSAYNEQFF.

V gene TRBV7-2 combines with J gene TRBJ2-7; no clear D. V gave up 5 bases and J gave up 2 bases, with 7 bases separating them. The CDR3 spans 12 residues. Germline V gene data show CDR1 as SGHTA and CDR2 as FQGNSA. DNA of the CDR3: TGTGCCAGCAGCCACCCCACCTACGAGCAGTACTTC. This codes for CASSHPTYEQYF.

Many counts were recorded for this clonotype. This chain uses TRBV7-3 with TRBJ2-1; 11 bases are a match to TRBD2. CDR3 length: 14 amino acids. CDR1 and CDR2 (germline): SGHTA, FQGTGA. V was pared by 6 bases and J by 5 bases, with 3 bases of the junction left unmatched. The CDR3 sequence: CASSLSGGDNEQFF. In nucleotides, the CDR3 is TGTGCCAGCAGTCTTAGCGGGGGGGACAATGAGCAGTTCTTC. Complete variable domain (other parts from reference TRBV7-3 and TRBJ2-1): GAGVSQTPSNKVTEKGKYVELRCDPISGHTALYWYRQSLGQGPEFLIYFQGTGAADDSGLPNDRFFAVRPEGSVSTLKIQRTERGDSAVYLCASSLSGGDNEQFFGPGTRLTVL.

The CDR3 loop reads CSARDRRTLASYEQYF. The CDR3 region has the DNA TGCAGTGCTAGAGATCGGCGGACACTAGCATCCTACGAGCAGTACTTC. V is TRBV20-1 and J is TRBJ2-7; weak D call: TRBD2 (6 bases). V lost 0 bases, J lost 1 base, and 16 bases lay in between. The CDR3 is 16 residues long. Germline CDR1 DFQATT, CDR2 SNEGSKA (reference sequence).

V gene TRBV5-6 combines with J gene TRBJ1-5; perhaps TRBD1 as D (5 bases). Trimming left V 5 bases short and J 0 bases short, with 15 bases between. The CDR3 totals 16 residues. CDR1 SGHDT and CDR2 YYEEEE come from the germline V gene. The chain's CDR3 is CASSYSGAYSNQPQHF. The CDR3 DNA is TGTGCCAGCAGTTACTCCGGGGCATATAGCAATCAGCCCCAGCATTTT.

This clonotype was counted only a few times. The chain recombines TRBV7-3 with TRBJ2-1; 7 bases agree with TRBD2. From germline, CDR1 is SGHTA and CDR2 FQGTGA. This CDR3 spans 15 amino acids. V was clipped by 2 bases and J by 6 bases; unmatched bases: 7. CDR3 loop: CASSLEVGGFNEQFF. DNA for the CDR3: TGTGCCAGCAGCTTAGAGGTGGGGGGGTTCAATGAGCAGTTCTTC. Full variable domain (outside the CDR3, taken from reference TRBV7-3 and TRBJ2-1): GAGVSQTPSNKVTEKGKYVELRCDPISGHTALYWYRQSLGQGPEFLIYFQGTGAADDSGLPNDRFFAVRPEGSVSTLKIQRTERGDSAVYLCASSLEVGGFNEQFFGPGTRLTVL.

Comments on this clonotype: Given a much more abundant clone one base away, this may be a read error. The chain combines TRBV27 with TRBJ2-2; a possible D gene is TRBD1 (6 bases). Germline V gives CDR1 MNHEY, CDR2 SMNVEV (reference sequence). CDR3 size: 15 residues. V lost 7 bases and J 0 bases, leaving 12 bases between the germline ends. The CDR3 DNA follows: TGTGCCAGCACCTCCGGGACAACGAACACCGGGGAGCTGTTTTTT. It specifies CASTSGTTNTGELFF.

This clonotype occurred a few times. V usage is TRBV5-6 and J usage is TRBJ2-5; perhaps TRBD1 as D (6 bases). From germline, CDR1 is SGHDT and CDR2 YYEEEE. V was clipped by 3 bases and J by 5 bases, with 11 bases between them. The CDR3 covers 13 residues. CDR3 coding DNA: TGTGCCAGCAGCTCCTACAGGGTCGAGACCCAGTACTTC. Protein sequence: CASSSYRVETQYF. Supplemented by reference TRBV5-6 and TRBJ2-5, the full variable domain reads DAGVTQSPTHLIKTRGQQVTLRCSPKSGHDTVSWYQQALGQGPQFIFQYYEEEERQRGNFPDRFSGHQFPNYSSELNVNALLLGDSALYLCASSSYRVETQYFGPGTRLLVL.

This clonotype was counted between two and nine times. V and J are TRBV28 and TRBJ1-2, with 8 bases fitting TRBD1. The CDR3 length is 17 residues. V trimming: 5 bases; J trimming: 6 bases; junction bases outside the gene matches: 17. Germline-derived CDR1 and CDR2 are MDHEN and SYDVKM. CDR3 region: CASSRPGQEAFSDGYTF. The CDR3 nucleotides read TGTGCCAGCAGTAGACCGGGACAGGAGGCCTTTTCGGATGGCTACACCTTC.

Points on this clonotype: This may be a read error, as it is one base from a much larger clone. This chain links TRBV7-2 with TRBJ1-5; D unclear. Trimming shortened V by 5 bases and J by 6 bases, and 17 bases separated the two germline ends. Per germline, CDR1 SGHTA and CDR2 FQGNSA. This CDR3 has 15 amino acids. CDR3 loop: CASSRDLSSFQPQHF. The DNA for the CDR3 is TGTGCCAGCAGCCGAGACCTCTCAAGTTTTCAGCCCCAGCATTTT.

The chain uses TRBV9 and TRBJ2-5; TRBD1 might be the D (6 bases). V was trimmed by 5 bases and J by 5 bases, leaving 19 bases between them. Germline CDR1 SGDLS, CDR2 YYNGEE. The CDR3 is 15 amino acids. The CDR3 nucleotides are TGTGCCAGCAGGACACAGGGCCGACCTCATGAGACCCAGTACTTC. Protein product: CASRTQGRPHETQYF.

The chain combines TRBV27 with TRBJ1-6; TRBD1 matches 9 bases. Losses at the gene ends were 2 bases for V and 6 bases for J; bases not matched to a gene: 2. CDR1 MNHEY and CDR2 SMNVEV come from the germline V gene (reference sequence). The CDR3 runs 15 residues. In nucleotides, the CDR3 is TGTGCCAGCAGTTTAACGGACAGGGGTAATTCACCCCTCCACTTT. This gives the protein CASSLTDRGNSPLHF.